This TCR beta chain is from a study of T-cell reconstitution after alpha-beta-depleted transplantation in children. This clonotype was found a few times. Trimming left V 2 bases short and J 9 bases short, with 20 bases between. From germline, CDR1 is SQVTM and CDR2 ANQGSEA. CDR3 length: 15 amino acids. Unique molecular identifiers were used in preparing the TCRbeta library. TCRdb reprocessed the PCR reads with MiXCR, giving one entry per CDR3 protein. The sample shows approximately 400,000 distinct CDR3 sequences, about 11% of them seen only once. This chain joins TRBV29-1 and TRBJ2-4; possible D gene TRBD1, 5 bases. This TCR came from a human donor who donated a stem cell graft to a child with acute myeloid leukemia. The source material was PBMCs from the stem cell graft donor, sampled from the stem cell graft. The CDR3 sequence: CSVESGKIDNIIQYF. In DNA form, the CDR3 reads TGCAGCGTTGAATCAGGGAAAATCGACAATATCATTCAGTACTTC.